Reported below is one T cell receptor beta chain. Its target is unknown. The data were obtained in a study of a mutant IDH1 vaccine in newly diagnosed glioma. Across the study: Of the patients given treatment, approximately 62% were male and approximately 38% were female, and a mean age of roughly 40 years was recorded. Previous treatment comprised radiotherapy, temozolomide, or both, mostly both. Study conclusions and caveats: It was roughly 93% of patients that developed vaccine-induced immune responses. Pseudoprogression seemed unlinked to shifts in top peripheral T cell clonotypes.

Regarding time point: baseline, week 1 (first vaccination visit). Treatment of the sample: pre-vaccination baseline after standard-of-care therapy. This CDR3 comprises 13 residues. Germline lookup yields CDR1 LNHDA and CDR2 SQIVND (reference sequence). Germline trimming cut 9 bases from V and 3 bases from J; bases unmatched to any gene: 5. TCRdb's copy holds only in-frame clones and misses some; the assay was immunoSEQ multiplex PCR. This sample has tens of thousands of clones, with roughly four fifths found just once. The sample in question was PBMCs, obtained from a glioma patient treated with radiotherapy, temozolomide or both. This receptor was identified in a woman in her fifties or sixties with glioma. This sequence joins TRBV19 and TRBJ1-1; TRBD1 aligns across 9 bases. The CDR3 DNA follows: TGTGCCAGCGAACAGGGGGCGGACACTGAAGCTTTCTTT. Translating gives CASEQGADTEAFF.